The clone carrying this TCR beta chain has a handful of counts. Method: immunoSEQ multiplex PCR; TCRdb's copy keeps in-frame clones and lacks some. The sample lists about 340,000 clones, about 90% occurring once. This sample stems from a study of blood T cell repertoires in COVID-19. Trimming stripped 1 base from V and 7 bases from J, with 12 bases between. Germline lookup yields CDR1 SGHRS and CDR2 YFSETQ. CDR3 length equals 15 residues. Source material: peripheral blood. The chain has TRBV5-1 and TRBJ1-6; a weak D match, TRBD1 (6 bases). The TCR was taken from a woman in her forties or fifties with COVID-19, enrolled during active disease. In DNA form, the CDR3 reads TGCGCCAGCAGCTTGAGCCTGGGGGCGAATTCACCCCTCCACTTT. This translates into CASSLSLGANSPLHF.